Presented here are 10 T cell receptor beta chains from one specimen sequenced in a study of blood T cell repertoires in COVID-19. Profiling relied on immunoSEQ multiplex PCR, and the TCRdb table lists in-frame clones only, not all of them. The profile shows 200,000 to 250,000 clones, 86% of them singletons. Sequenced input: PBMCs or T cells enriched from blood (not recorded which). These receptors came from a woman aged 50 to 60 in a cohort exposed to, infected with or recovered from COVID-19 (not recorded which).

This sequence joins TRBV9 and TRBJ2-1, with D possibly matching TRBD1 (5 bases). Germline values: CDR1 SGDLS, CDR2 YYNGEE. The CDR3 has 21 amino acids. The ends were cut back, 1 base at V and 3 bases at J, with 29 bases in the middle. The chain's CDR3 is CASSVPPTNHFQGYYYNEQFF. The CDR3 DNA reads as TGTGCCAGCAGCGTACCCCCAACCAACCACTTCCAGGGATATTACTACAATGAGCAGTTCTTC.

V is TRBV9 and J is TRBJ2-5, with TRBD1 identical over 10 bases. CDR1 is SGDLS, CDR2 YYNGEE, per germline. CDR3 length equals 14 residues. The ends lost 5 bases at V and 5 bases at J; junction bases unmatched: 6. The chain's CDR3 is CASSPGQGMETQYF. CDR3 DNA sequence: TGTGCCAGCAGTCCGGGACAGGGGATGGAGACCCAGTACTTC.

The gene calls are TRBV27 and TRBJ1-4, with TRBD1 matching over 9 bases. The CDR3 consists of 16 residues. The V and J ends lost 6 bases and 7 bases, in that order; junction bases with no gene match: 12. The germline CDR1 and CDR2 sequences are MNHEY and SMNVEV (reference sequence). The CDR3 here is CASRQGQGILFEKLFF. CDR3 nucleotides: TGTGCCAGCAGACAAGGACAGGGGATTTTGTTTGAAAAACTGTTTTTT.

The chain links TRBV28 to TRBJ1-2; 7 bases align to TRBD1. V gave up 5 bases and J gave up 6 bases; unmatched junction bases: 6. The CDR3 spans 13 residues. CDR1 is MDHEN, CDR2 SYDVKM, per germline. CDR3 nucleotides: TGTGCCAGCAGTCTCCGACAGGGAGATGGCTACACCTTC. Its protein product is CASSLRQGDGYTF.

The gene calls are TRBV19 and TRBJ1-2; D remains ambiguous. The CDR3 is made up of 11 amino acids. Trimming removed 5 bases from V and 4 bases from J, with 5 bases in between. From germline, CDR1 is LNHDA and CDR2 SQIVND (reference sequence). CDR3 sequence: CASSEAYGYTF. The CDR3 DNA follows: TGTGCCAGTAGTGAGGCCTATGGCTACACCTTC.

The V call is TRBV11-3, the J call TRBJ2-1, with a possible D match to TRBD2 (5 bases). This CDR3 contains 15 residues. Germline CDR1 reads SGHNT; CDR2 reads YENEEA. The ends were cut back, 3 bases at V and 0 bases at J, with 9 bases in the middle. CDR3 bases: TGTGCCAGCAGCTTTATCCTAGCCTCCTACAATGAGCAGTTCTTC. Protein product: CASSFILASYNEQFF. The whole variable domain, remainder taken from reference TRBV11-3 and TRBJ2-1, is EAGVVQSPRYKIIEKKQPVAFWCNPISGHNTLYWYLQNLGQGPELLIRYENEEAVDDSQLPKDRFSAERLKGVDSTLKIQPAELGDSAVYLCASSFILASYNEQFFGPGTRLTVL.

This clone appeared a few times. The V gene is TRBV11-2, the J gene TRBJ2-1; 10 nucleotides agree with TRBD1. The germline CDR1 and CDR2 sequences are SGHAT and FQNNGV. Trimming at V came to 0 bases and at J to 2 bases, leaving 1 base not matched to a gene. This CDR3 region has 16 residues. Here the CDR3 reads CASSLDGTGAYNEQFF. The CDR3, as DNA: TGTGCCAGCAGCTTAGATGGGACAGGGGCCTACAATGAGCAGTTCTTC.

The CDR3 DNA is TGTGCCAGCAGTCCGGGGGGCGGCTACACCTTC. Amino acids: CASSPGGGYTF. The gene calls are TRBV6-2 or TRBV6-3 and TRBJ1-2; D is possibly TRBD1 (6 bases). CDR1 is MNHEY and CDR2 is SVGEGT in the germline V gene. The V end was cut by 5 bases, the J end by 8 bases, with 9 bases between. This CDR3 region has 11 residues.

CDR3 sequence reads: CASSINLLGRGAPETQYF. The CDR3 nucleotides read TGTGCCAGTAGTATAAACCTCCTGGGCAGGGGTGCCCCGGAGACCCAGTACTTC. The chain combines TRBV19 with TRBJ2-5; D perhaps matches TRBD1 (6 bases). The V gene's germline CDR1 is LNHDA and CDR2 SQIVND (reference sequence). The CDR3 covers 18 residues. V lost 2 bases, J lost 5 bases, and 24 bases lay in between.

V and J are TRBV29-1 and TRBJ2-7; 7 nucleotides align to TRBD2. CDR1 is SQVTM, CDR2 ANQGSEA, per germline. V lost 4 bases to trimming and J lost 7 bases; unmatched junction nucleotides: 7. This CDR3 contains 12 residues. The chain's CDR3 is CSVVPGGSEQYF. In nucleotides, the CDR3 is TGCAGCGTTGTTCCGGGGGGATCGGAGCAGTACTTC.